These 10 T cell receptor beta chains originate from one sample sequenced in a study of OX40 agonist ivuxolimab in advanced cancers. Profiled with immunoSEQ multiplex PCR; TCRdb holds only in-frame clones, not every one. This table holds over 40,000 clones, 75% to 90% found once. Sequenced material: CD4+ or CD8+ T cells sorted from blood, taken in a trial of the OX40 agonist ivuxolimab. All receptors come from an adult with an advanced solid tumor such as melanoma, head and neck, liver or kidney cancer.

The V call is TRBV7-3, the J call TRBJ2-5, with TRBD1 as a possible D gene (5 bases). The last part of the DNA fits TRBJ2-7 better; the J call may be wrong. From germline, CDR1 is SGHTA and CDR2 FQGTGA. The CDR3 is made up of 13 amino acids. As DNA, the CDR3 is TGTGCCAGCAGCTCGCACAGGTCCTACGAGCAGTACTTC. This sequence encodes CASSSHRSYEQYF.

The rearrangement links TRBV18 to TRBJ1-5; TRBD1 matches 7 bases. Looked up from germline, CDR1 is KGHSH and CDR2 is LQKENI. This CDR3 has 15 amino acids. After removal of 5 bases from V and 7 bases from J, the junction contained 11 bases not matched to a gene. The chain's CDR3 is CASSSKTGWQQPQHF. In nucleotides, the CDR3 is TGTGCCAGCTCATCGAAGACAGGGTGGCAACAGCCCCAGCATTTT.

V and J are TRBV19 and TRBJ2-4, with 11 bases matching TRBD2. CDR3 size: 13 residues. V was clipped by 7 bases and J by 7 bases; unmatched bases: 3. Germline V gives CDR1 LNHDA, CDR2 SQIVND (reference sequence). CDR3 amino acids: CASTGLAGNIQYF. The DNA of the CDR3 is TGTGCCAGTACCGGACTAGCGGGCAACATTCAGTACTTC.

This clone was picked up one time. The chain combines TRBV11-3 with TRBJ2-1, with 15 nucleotides matching TRBD2. The CDR3 contains 16 residues. The germline CDR1 and CDR2 sequences are SGHNT and YENEEA. V trimming: 5 bases; J trimming: 9 bases; junction bases outside the gene matches: 8. The CDR3 here is CASSPGTSGRTGEQFF. In DNA, the CDR3 is TGTGCCAGCAGCCCCGGGACTAGCGGGAGGACGGGTGAGCAGTTCTTC. Variable domain in full (rest from reference TRBV11-3 and TRBJ2-1): EAGVVQSPRYKIIEKKQPVAFWCNPISGHNTLYWYLQNLGQGPELLIRYENEEAVDDSQLPKDRFSAERLKGVDSTLKIQPAELGDSAVYLCASSPGTSGRTGEQFFGPGTRLTVL.

The chain links TRBV7-2 to TRBJ2-7; the D call may be TRBD1 or TRBD2 (6 bases each). The CDR3 consists of 15 residues. Per germline, CDR1 SGHTA and CDR2 FQGNSA. V was clipped by 1 base and J by 0 bases, with 10 bases between them. The DNA for the CDR3 is TGTGCCAGCAGCTTAGGAGGGGGGAGCTCCTACGAGCAGTACTTC. It is translated as CASSLGGGSSYEQYF. Full variable domain (outside the CDR3, taken from reference TRBV7-2 and TRBJ2-7): GAGVSQSPSNKVTEKGKDVELRCDPISGHTALYWYRQSLGQGLEFLIYFQGNSAPDKSGLPSDRFSAERTGGSVSTLTIQRTQQEDSAVYLCASSLGGGSSYEQYFGPGTRLTVT.

This clone was picked up one time. The DNA for the CDR3 is TGTGCCAGCAGCTTAGCGGTGACTAGCGGATCCTACGAGCAGTACTTC. This encodes CASSLAVTSGSYEQYF. The V gene is TRBV7-9, the J gene TRBJ2-7; 9 bases are shared with TRBD2. The CDR3 is 16 residues long. Germline V gives CDR1 SEHNR, CDR2 FQNEAQ (reference sequence). Trimming removed 0 bases from V and 1 base from J; junction bases left unmatched: 4.

The DNA for the CDR3 is TGTGCCAGCAGGCTAGTTGTGCTCACTGAAGCTTTCTTT. This sequence encodes CASRLVVLTEAFF. The V and J genes are TRBV28 and TRBJ1-1, with D unclear. The CDR3 has 13 residues. Germline V lookup: CDR1 MDHEN, CDR2 SYDVKM. Trimming stripped 6 bases from V and 4 bases from J, with 12 bases between. The whole variable domain, remainder taken from reference TRBV28 and TRBJ1-1, is DVKVTQSSRYLVKRTGEKVFLECVQDMDHENMFWYRQDPGLGLRLIYFSYDVKMKEKGDIPEGYSVSREKKERFSLILESASTNQTSMYLCASRLVVLTEAFFGQGTRLTVV.

The chain carries TRBV7-2 and TRBJ2-2; D uncertain. The germline V and J ends were trimmed by 5 bases and 2 bases, with 6 bases remaining between them. The CDR3 is 13 amino acids. The germline V gene has CDR1 SGHTA and CDR2 FQGNSA. The CDR3 DNA sequence: TGTGCCAGCAGCCGTTTTAACACCGGGGAGCTGTTTTTT. This sequence encodes CASSRFNTGELFF. Together with reference TRBV7-2 and TRBJ2-2, the CDR3 gives the full variable domain: GAGVSQSPSNKVTEKGKDVELRCDPISGHTALYWYRQSLGQGLEFLIYFQGNSAPDKSGLPSDRFSAERTGGSVSTLTIQRTQQEDSAVYLCASSRFNTGELFFGEGSRLTVL.

The chain combines TRBV7-9 with TRBJ2-1; 12 bases align to TRBD2. CDR1 is SEHNR, CDR2 FQNEAQ, per germline (reference sequence). The CDR3 totals 16 residues. V lost 5 bases, J lost 9 bases, and 11 bases stayed unmatched. CDR3 protein: CASSGSGTSGFSEQFF. The CDR3 DNA reads as TGTGCCAGCAGCGGCTCGGGGACTAGCGGGTTCTCTGAGCAGTTCTTC.

The chain has TRBV4-1 and TRBJ2-4; 7 bases fit TRBD2. This CDR3 comprises 16 residues. Losses at the gene ends were 3 bases for V and 0 bases for J; bases not matched to a gene: 5. Germline values: CDR1 MGHRA, CDR2 YSYEKL. CDR3 coding DNA: TGCGCCAGCAGCCACAGAGCGGGACTAGCCAAAAACATTCAGTACTTC. It codes for CASSHRAGLAKNIQYF.